This entry features one T cell receptor (beta chain) sequence. The V end was cut by 5 bases, the J end by 4 bases, with 36 bases between. The CDR3 has 21 residues. CDR1 is MNHNY, CDR2 SVGAGI, per germline (reference sequence). From the reads, TCRdb called clonotypes with MiXCR, one entry per CDR3 protein. Of 12,000 or so distinct CDR3 sequences listed, around 50% are singletons. The sample belongs to a study of tumor-infiltrating lymphocytes in oesophageal squamous cell carcinoma. V gene TRBV6-6 combines with J gene TRBJ2-7; tentatively, D is TRBD1 (6 bases). This TCR was sampled from a female donor with esophageal squamous cell carcinoma. Sequencing was done on a sample of blood. The chain's CDR3 is CASSLKSRRGGLGRALYEQYF. The CDR3, as DNA: TGTGCCAGCAGTCTCAAATCCCGTAGAGGGGGTTTGGGCAGGGCCCTATACGAGCAGTACTTC.